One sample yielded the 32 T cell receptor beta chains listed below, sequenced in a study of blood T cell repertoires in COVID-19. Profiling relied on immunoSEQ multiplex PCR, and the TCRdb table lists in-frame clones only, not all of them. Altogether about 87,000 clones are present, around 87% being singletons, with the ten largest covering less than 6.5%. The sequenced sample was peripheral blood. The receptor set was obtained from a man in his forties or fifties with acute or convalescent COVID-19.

The CDR3 region is CASSLSDRQETQYF. The CDR3 DNA sequence: TGTGCCAGCAGCTTGTCCGACAGACAAGAGACCCAGTACTTC. This sequence joins TRBV5-5 and TRBJ2-5; the D gene is possibly TRBD1 (5 bases). V lost 1 base to trimming and J lost 2 bases, with 9 bases between them. CDR1 and CDR2 (germline): SGHKS, YYEKEE (reference sequence). The CDR3 is 14 amino acids.

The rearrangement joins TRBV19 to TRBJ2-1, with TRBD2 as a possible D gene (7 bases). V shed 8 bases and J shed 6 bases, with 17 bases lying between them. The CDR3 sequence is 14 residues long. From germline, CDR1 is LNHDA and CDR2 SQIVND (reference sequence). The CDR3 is CASAWGGEGNEQFF. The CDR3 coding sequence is TGTGCCAGTGCTTGGGGGGGCGAAGGCAATGAGCAGTTCTTC.

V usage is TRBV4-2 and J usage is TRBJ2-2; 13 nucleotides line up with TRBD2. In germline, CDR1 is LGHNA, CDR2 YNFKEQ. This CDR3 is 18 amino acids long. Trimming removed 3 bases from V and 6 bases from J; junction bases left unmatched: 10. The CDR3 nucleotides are TGTGCCAGCAGCCACCATACTAGCGGGAGGGGGATGTCCGGGGAGCTGTTTTTT. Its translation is CASSHHTSGRGMSGELFF.

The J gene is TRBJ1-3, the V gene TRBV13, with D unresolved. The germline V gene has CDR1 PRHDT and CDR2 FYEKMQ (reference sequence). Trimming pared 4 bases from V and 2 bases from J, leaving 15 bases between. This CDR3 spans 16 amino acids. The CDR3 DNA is TGTGCCAGCAGCTCAGCTATGACACAAACTGGAAACACCATATATTTT. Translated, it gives CASSSAMTQTGNTIYF. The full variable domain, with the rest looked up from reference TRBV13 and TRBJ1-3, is AAGVIQSPRHLIKEKRETATLKCYPIPRHDTVYWYQQGPGQDPQFLISFYEKMQSDKGSIPDRFSAQQFSDYHSELNMSSLELGDSALYFCASSSAMTQTGNTIYFGEGSWLTVV.

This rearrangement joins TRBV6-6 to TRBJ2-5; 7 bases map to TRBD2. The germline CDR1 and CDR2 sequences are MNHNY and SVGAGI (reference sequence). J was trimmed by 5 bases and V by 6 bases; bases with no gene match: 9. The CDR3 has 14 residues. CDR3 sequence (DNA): TGTGCCAGCAGCCTCCGGGGAGGGCGGGAGACCCAGTACTTC. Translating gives CASSLRGGRETQYF.

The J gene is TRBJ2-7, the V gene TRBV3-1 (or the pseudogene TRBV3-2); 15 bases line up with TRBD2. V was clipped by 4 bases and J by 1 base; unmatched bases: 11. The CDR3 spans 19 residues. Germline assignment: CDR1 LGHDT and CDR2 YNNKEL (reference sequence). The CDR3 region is CASSRRWTSGRAPSYEQYF. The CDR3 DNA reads TGTGCCAGCAGCCGGCGATGGACTAGCGGGAGGGCGCCTTCCTACGAGCAGTACTTC.

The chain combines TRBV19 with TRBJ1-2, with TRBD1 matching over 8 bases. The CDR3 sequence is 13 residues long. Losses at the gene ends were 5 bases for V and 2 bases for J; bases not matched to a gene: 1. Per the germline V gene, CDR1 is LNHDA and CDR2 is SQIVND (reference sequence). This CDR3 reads CASSRTGNYGYTF. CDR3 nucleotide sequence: TGTGCCAGTAGTCGGACAGGGAACTATGGCTACACCTTC. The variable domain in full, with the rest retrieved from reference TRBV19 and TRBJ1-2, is DGGITQSPKYLFRKEGQNVTLSCEQNLNHDAMYWYRQDPGQGLRLIYYSQIVNDFQKGDIAEGYSVSREKKESFPLTVTSAQKNPTAFYLCASSRTGNYGYTFGSGTRLTVV.

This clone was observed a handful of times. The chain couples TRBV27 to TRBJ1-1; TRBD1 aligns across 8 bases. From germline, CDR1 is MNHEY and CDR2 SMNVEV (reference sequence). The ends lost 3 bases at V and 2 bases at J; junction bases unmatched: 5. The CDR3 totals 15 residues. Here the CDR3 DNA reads TGTGCCAGCAGTTTCCTCGGACAGGGTAACACTGAAGCTTTCTTT. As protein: CASSFLGQGNTEAFF.

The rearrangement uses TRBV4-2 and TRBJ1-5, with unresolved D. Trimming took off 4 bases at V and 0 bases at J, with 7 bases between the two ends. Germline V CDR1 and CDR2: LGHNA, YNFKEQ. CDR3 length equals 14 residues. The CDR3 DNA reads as TGTGCCAGCAGCCCCCGCGATAGCAATCAGCCCCAGCATTTT. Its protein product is CASSPRDSNQPQHF.

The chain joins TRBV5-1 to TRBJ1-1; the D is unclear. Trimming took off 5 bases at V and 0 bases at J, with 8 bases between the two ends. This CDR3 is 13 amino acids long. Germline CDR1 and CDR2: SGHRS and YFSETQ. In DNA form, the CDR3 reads TGCGCCAGCAGGAACACCCTGAACACTGAAGCTTTCTTT. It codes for CASRNTLNTEAFF.

CDR3: CASSLNNNEQFF. The DNA of the CDR3 is TGCGCCAGCAGCTTGAATAACAATGAGCAGTTCTTC. The chain uses TRBV5-1 and TRBJ2-1, with D unclear. The germline V and J ends were trimmed by 1 base and 5 bases, with 4 bases remaining between them. In germline, CDR1 is SGHRS, CDR2 YFSETQ. This CDR3 spans 12 amino acids.

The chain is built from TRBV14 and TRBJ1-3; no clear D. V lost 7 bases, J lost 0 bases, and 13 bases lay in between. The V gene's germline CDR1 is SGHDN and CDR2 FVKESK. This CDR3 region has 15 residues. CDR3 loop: CASTPTEGSGNTIYF. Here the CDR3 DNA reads TGTGCCAGCACCCCAACTGAGGGCTCTGGAAACACCATATATTTT. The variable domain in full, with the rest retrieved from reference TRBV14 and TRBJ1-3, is EAGVTQFPSHSVIEKGQTVTLRCDPISGHDNLYWYRRVMGKEIKFLLHFVKESKQDESGMPNNRFLAERTGGTYSTLKVQPAELEDSGVYFCASTPTEGSGNTIYFGEGSWLTVV.

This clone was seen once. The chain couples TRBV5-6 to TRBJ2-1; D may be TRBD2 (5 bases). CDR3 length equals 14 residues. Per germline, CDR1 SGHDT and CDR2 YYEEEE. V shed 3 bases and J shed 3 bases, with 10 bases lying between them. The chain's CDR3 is CASSSNRGYNEQFF. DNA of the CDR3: TGTGCCAGCAGCTCAAACCGGGGCTACAATGAGCAGTTCTTC.

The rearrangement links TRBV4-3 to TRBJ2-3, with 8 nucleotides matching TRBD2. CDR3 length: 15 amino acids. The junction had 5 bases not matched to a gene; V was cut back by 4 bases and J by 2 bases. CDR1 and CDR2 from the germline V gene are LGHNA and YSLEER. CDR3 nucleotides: TGCGCCAGCAGCCCAATGCGGGGGGACACAGATACGCAGTATTTT. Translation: CASSPMRGDTDTQYF.

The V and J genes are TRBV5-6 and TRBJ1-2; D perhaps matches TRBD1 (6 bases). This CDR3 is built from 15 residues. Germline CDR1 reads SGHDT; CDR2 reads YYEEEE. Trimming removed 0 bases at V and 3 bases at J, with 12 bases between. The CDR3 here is CASSLVDRLYYGYTF. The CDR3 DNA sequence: TGTGCCAGCAGCTTGGTGGACAGATTGTACTATGGCTACACCTTC.

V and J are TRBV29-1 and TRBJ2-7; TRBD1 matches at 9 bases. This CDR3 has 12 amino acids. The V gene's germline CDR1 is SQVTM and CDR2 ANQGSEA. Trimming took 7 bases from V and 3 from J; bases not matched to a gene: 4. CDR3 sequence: CSALTGGYEQYF. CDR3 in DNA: TGCAGCGCTCTGACAGGGGGCTACGAGCAGTACTTC.

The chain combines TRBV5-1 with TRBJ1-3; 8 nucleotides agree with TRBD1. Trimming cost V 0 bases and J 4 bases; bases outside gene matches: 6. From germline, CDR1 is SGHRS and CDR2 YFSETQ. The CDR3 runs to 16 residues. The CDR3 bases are TGCGCCAGCAGCTTGGTAGGGACAGGAGGAGGAAACACCATATATTTT. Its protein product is CASSLVGTGGGNTIYF. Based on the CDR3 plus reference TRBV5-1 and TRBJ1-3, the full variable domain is KAGVTQTPRYLIKTRGQQVTLSCSPISGHRSVSWYQQTPGQGLQFLFEYFSETQRNKGNFPGRFSGRQFSNSRSEMNVSTLELGDSALYLCASSLVGTGGGNTIYFGEGSWLTVV.

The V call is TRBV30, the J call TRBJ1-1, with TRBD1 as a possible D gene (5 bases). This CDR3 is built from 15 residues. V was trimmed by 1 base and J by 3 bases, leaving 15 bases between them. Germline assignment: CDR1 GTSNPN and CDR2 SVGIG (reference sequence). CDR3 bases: TGTGCCTGGAGTGCCCGTGCGACAGAGGACACTGAAGCTTTCTTT. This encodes CAWSARATEDTEAFF.

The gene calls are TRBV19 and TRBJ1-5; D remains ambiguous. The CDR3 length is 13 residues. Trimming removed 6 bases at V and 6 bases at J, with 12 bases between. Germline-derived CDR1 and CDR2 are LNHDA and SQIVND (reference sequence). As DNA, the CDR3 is TGTGCCAGTAGCACCGCTTACGGTCAGCCCCAGCATTTT. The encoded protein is CASSTAYGQPQHF.

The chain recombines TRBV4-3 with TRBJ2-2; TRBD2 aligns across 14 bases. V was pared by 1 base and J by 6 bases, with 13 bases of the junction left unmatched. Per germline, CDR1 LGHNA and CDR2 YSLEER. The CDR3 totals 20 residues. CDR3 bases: TGCGCCAGCAGCCAAGCCCCCGGACTAGCGGGGGGCCCGAGTTCCGGGGAGCTGTTTTTT. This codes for CASSQAPGLAGGPSSGELFF.

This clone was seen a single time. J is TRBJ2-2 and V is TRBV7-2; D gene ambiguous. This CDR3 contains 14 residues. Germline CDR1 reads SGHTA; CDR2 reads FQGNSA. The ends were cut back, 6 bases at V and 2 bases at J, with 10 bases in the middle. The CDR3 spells CASRVGSNTGELFF. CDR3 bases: TGTGCCAGCAGAGTCGGGTCTAACACCGGGGAGCTGTTTTTT.

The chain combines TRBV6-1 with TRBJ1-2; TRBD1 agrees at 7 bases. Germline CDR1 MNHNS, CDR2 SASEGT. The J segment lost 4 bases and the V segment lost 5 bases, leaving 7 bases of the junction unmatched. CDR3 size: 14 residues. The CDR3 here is CASSSTGTSYGYTF. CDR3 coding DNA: TGTGCCAGCAGTTCGACAGGGACGAGCTATGGCTACACCTTC.

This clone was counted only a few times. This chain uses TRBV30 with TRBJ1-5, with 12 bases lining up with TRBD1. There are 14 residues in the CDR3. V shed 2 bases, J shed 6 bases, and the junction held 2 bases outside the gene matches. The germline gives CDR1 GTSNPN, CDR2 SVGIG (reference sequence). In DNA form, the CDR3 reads TGTGCCTGGAGTAGGGACAGGGGGCCTCAGCCCCAGCATTTT. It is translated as CAWSRDRGPQPQHF.

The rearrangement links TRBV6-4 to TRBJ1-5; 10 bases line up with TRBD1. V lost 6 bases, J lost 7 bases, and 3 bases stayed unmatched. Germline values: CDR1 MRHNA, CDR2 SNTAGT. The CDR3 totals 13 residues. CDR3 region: CASRDRGSQPQHF. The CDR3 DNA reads TGTGCCAGCAGGGACAGGGGGTCCCAGCCCCAGCATTTT.

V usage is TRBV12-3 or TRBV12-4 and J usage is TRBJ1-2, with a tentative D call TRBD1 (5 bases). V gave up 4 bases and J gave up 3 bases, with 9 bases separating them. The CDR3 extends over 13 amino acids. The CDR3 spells CASSSQGDYGYTF. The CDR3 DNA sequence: TGTGCCAGCAGTTCCCAGGGTGACTATGGCTACACCTTC.

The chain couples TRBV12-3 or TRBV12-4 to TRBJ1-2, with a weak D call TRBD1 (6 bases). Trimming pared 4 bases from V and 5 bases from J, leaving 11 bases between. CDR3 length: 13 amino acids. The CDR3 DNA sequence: TGTGCCAGCAGTTCCGGCAGGGGATATGGCTACACCTTC. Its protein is CASSSGRGYGYTF.

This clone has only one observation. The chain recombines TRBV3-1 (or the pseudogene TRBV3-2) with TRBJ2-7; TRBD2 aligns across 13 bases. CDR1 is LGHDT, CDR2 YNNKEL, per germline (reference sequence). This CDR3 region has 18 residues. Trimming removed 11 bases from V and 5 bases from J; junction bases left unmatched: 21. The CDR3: CAPMRTSGGPLPLDEQYF. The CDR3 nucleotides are TGTGCCCCCATGAGGACTAGCGGGGGCCCCTTGCCTCTGGACGAGCAGTACTTC.

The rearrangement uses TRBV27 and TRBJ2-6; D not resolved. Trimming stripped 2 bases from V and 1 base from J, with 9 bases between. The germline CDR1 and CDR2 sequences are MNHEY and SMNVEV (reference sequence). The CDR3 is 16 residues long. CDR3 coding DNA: TGTGCCAGCAGTTTAAGGCAGACTTCTGGGGCCAACGTCCTGACTTTC. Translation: CASSLRQTSGANVLTF.

CDR3 bases: TGTGCCAGCAGCGACAAACAGGGGGCTGACACTGAAGCTTTCTTT. Encoded protein: CASSDKQGADTEAFF. The rearrangement joins TRBV9 to TRBJ1-1, with 9 bases fitting TRBD1. With V trimmed by 3 bases and J by 3 bases, 6 bases remained unmatched. Germline CDR1 SGDLS, CDR2 YYNGEE. This CDR3 is 15 amino acids long. Full variable domain (outside the CDR3, taken from reference TRBV9 and TRBJ1-1): DSGVTQTPKHLITATGQRVTLRCSPRSGDLSVYWYQQSLDQGLQFLIQYYNGEERAKGNILERFSAQQFPDLHSELNLSSLELGDSALYFCASSDKQGADTEAFFGQGTRLTVV.

The CDR3 is CASSQDVAVSNQPQHF. The DNA for the CDR3 is TGCGCCAGCAGCCAAGATGTAGCGGTAAGCAATCAGCCCCAGCATTTT. V is TRBV4-1 and J is TRBJ1-5; D unclear. CDR1 and CDR2 from the germline V gene are MGHRA and YSYEKL. The CDR3 has 16 residues. V lost 0 bases and J 1 base, leaving 10 bases between the germline ends.

The CDR3 DNA reads TGTGCCAGCAGTCCATGGGACAGCCAAGGAAACACCATATATTTT. Translation: CASSPWDSQGNTIYF. This chain links TRBV27 with TRBJ1-3, with 7 bases aligning to TRBD1. CDR1 MNHEY and CDR2 SMNVEV come from the germline V gene (reference sequence). The CDR3 covers 15 residues. V was pared by 5 bases and J by 4 bases, with 8 bases of the junction left unmatched.

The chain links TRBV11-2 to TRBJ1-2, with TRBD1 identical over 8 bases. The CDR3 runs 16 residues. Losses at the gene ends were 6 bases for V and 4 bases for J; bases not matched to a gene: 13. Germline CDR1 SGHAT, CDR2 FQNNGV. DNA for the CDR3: TGTGCCAGCAGTCATACGAACAGGGGGTTTGTCTATGGCTACACCTTC. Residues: CASSHTNRGFVYGYTF.